This T cell receptor beta chain stems from a study of blood T cells in healthy people across ages. A second roughly 7 to 12 cycle PCR used barcoded and J-beta primers. TCRdb used MiXCR to reprocess the 5' RACE reads, holding one entry per CDR3 protein. Altogether roughly 700,000 distinct CDR3 sequences are present, roughly 25% being singletons, with the ten largest covering under 10%. In its sample, this clonotype was seen a few times. A minimum of 6 micrograms of total RNA was extracted per sample. This CDR3 region has 11 residues. CDR1 is SEHNR, CDR2 FQNEAQ, per germline (reference sequence). Separately, the same data were catalogued under a study of T cells of mothers and their children. From that report: The sample comes from eight to ten healthy Caucasian donors: mothers and children. Overlap ran slightly, non-significantly higher for related than unrelated mother-child pairs.

V is TRBV7-9 and J is TRBJ2-5; no clear D gene. The DNA end lines up better with TRBJ2-1; the J call may be wrong. The sequencing input was blood. The receptor was derived from a boy under 18 in good health. CDR3 sequence reads: CASSPPDEQFF. CDR3 DNA: TGTGCCAGCAGCCCCCCAGATGAGCAGTTCTTC.